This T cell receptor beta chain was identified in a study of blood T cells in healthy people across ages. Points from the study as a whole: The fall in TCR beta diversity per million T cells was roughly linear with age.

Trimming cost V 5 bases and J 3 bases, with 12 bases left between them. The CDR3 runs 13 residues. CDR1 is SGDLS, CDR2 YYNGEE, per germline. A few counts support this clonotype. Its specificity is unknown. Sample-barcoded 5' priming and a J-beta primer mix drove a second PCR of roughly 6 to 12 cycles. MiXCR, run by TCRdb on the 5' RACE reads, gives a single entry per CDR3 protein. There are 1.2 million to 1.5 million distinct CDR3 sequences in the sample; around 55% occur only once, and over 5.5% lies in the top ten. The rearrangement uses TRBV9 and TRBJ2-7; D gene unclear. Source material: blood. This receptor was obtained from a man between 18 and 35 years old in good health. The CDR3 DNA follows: TGTGCCAGCAGTCCGGGTTCAGACTACGAGCAGTACTTC. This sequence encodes CASSPGSDYEQYF.